This T cell receptor (beta chain) was identified in a study of OX40 agonist ivuxolimab in advanced cancers. Trimming removed 5 bases at V and 4 bases at J, with 16 bases between. Germline V CDR1 and CDR2: SGHAT, FQNNGV. The CDR3 is 15 residues long. Method: immunoSEQ multiplex PCR; TCRdb's copy keeps in-frame clones and lacks some. This repertoire shows roughly 70,000 clones, more than 75% found once; its top ten account for 5%. The material sequenced was CD4+ or CD8+ T cells sorted from blood, taken in a trial of the OX40 agonist ivuxolimab. The receptor's source is an adult with an advanced solid tumor such as melanoma, head and neck, liver or kidney cancer. This chain joins TRBV11-2 and TRBJ2-3; the D gene is possibly TRBD1 (6 bases). The CDR3 nucleotides are TGTGCCAGCAGCACCGGACAGACGAACTCAGATACGCAGTATTTT. This gives the protein CASSTGQTNSDTQYF.